Described below is a single TCR beta chain sequence and its context. Its antigen is still unknown. Base qualities are not recorded, but no much larger clone differs from it by a single base. What this sample's time point label stands for: baseline before first vaccination. Vaccinee samples were obtained from the UK trials COV001 and COV002, which included a single-blind randomized controlled phase 2/3 trial of AZD1222 (ChAdOx1 nCoV-19) in healthy adults. Trial participant PBMC samples were collected at day 0 and day 28 after the second dose for TCRbeta chain sequencing. Trimming removed 0 bases from V and 5 bases from J; the gene matches leave 6 bases unexplained. The germline V gene sets CDR1 to SGHTA and CDR2 to FQGTGA. The CDR3, from cysteine to phenylalanine, totals 18 residues. Only the CDR3 DNA stays, 54 bases, in frame from base 1. These data come from a study of T cell responses to AZD1222 COVID-19 vaccine (dated by TCRdb to about 2021). The study in broad terms: AZD1222 recipients given second doses at about 4 weeks or at about 12 weeks were pooled, since spike-specific TCR depth and breadth were not found to differ between the two schedules. A total of over 230 trial participants underwent TCR sequencing, of whom approximately 210 received two doses of AZD1222 and about 26 received two doses of the MenACWY control vaccine. Trial participants were enrolled by age into 18-55, 56-69 and 70-plus year subgroups, with around 140, 26 and 57 TCR-sequenced participants respectively. The investigation overall reported the following: The 56-69-year group was small, and its depth increase did not reach significance, likely because of low power. After two AZD1222 doses, spike-specific TCR breadth and depth were significantly higher than at day 0 and than in MenACWY recipients. Reportedly, close to half of the unique spike-specific TCRs recognized epitopes lying outside the regions that are mutated in the B.1.351 and B.1.1.7 variants. The whole spike protein was spanned by vaccine-associated CD4 TCRs, and dominant responses were seen in regions 160-218 and 743-854. Most participants were white British and females outnumbered males, and the authors suggested that clonal diversity may have been underestimated. No day 14 peak-response samples were available, so repertoires were characterized only after the peak T cell response. Conclusions about previously exposed vaccinees are limited because only six or seven AZD1222 recipients were SARS-CoV-2 seropositive at baseline.

The CDR3 regions of human TCRbeta chains were subjected to immunosequencing. In the original analysis: TCRs in the repertoires were compared against a reference library of SARS-CoV-2-specific TCRs that had been generated with the MIRA antigen-specificity platform. Breadth was defined as the fraction of unique TCRs that were SARS-CoV-2-associated. Depth was defined as the fraction of total T cells that were SARS-CoV-2-associated. Using the MIRA data, every spike-specific TCR was mapped to the spike region that the TCR reacted to and assigned to either a CD4 or a CD8 class. Log10-transformed breadth and depth values were compared by one-way ANOVA with Sidak's multiple comparisons tests. TCRdb took this table from immuneACCESS and kept in-frame rearrangements with V and J called. Such tables lack part of the clones; where checked against another copy, unresolved V genes explain under half of the gap, and the rest is unexplained. V and J calls and clone size are copied from that table; D and trimming were computed from the DNA. Present in this sample are fewer than 130,000 clones, approximately 90% of which were seen just once. The ten top clones hold roughly 3.2% of the sample.

Sequencing used peripheral blood, obtained on day 0 of AZD1222 vaccination. The chain uses TRBV7-3 and TRBJ2-3; TRBD2 aligns with 15 central bases. The clonotype was recovered from an adult in good health. The CDR3 protein is CASSLTGTSGGSKDTQYF. The DNA sequence follows: TGTGCCAGCAGCTTAACGGGGACTAGCGGGGGGTCTAAAGATACGCAGTATTTT.